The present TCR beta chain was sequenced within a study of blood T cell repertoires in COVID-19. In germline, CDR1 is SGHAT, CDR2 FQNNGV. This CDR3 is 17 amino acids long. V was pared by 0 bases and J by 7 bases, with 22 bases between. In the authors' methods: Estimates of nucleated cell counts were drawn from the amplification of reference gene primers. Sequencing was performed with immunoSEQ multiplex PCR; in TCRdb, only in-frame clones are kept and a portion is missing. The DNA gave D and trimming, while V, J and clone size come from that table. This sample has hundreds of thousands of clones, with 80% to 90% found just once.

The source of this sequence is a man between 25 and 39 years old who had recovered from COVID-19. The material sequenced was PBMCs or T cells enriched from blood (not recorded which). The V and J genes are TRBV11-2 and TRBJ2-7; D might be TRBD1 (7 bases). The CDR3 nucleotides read TGTGCCAGCAGCTTAGATCCCCGGAGAGGGGGCGCGGGGGAGCAGTACTTC. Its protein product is CASSLDPRRGGAGEQYF.